This is a list of T cell receptor beta chains from one sample in a study of T cell repertoires in cytomegalovirus infection. TCRdb re-derived calls from the reads in MiXCR, one entry per CDR3 protein. The repertoire holds about 740,000 distinct CDR3 sequences, with 35% as singletons. Material: PBMCs. These receptors were taken from a human donor in good health (CMV status not recorded). Some clones in this sample may be carry-over from other donors' samples. CDR3s include the opening cysteine and the closing phenylalanine or tryptophan. The D gene is left open where the match is weak. Some rows mark clone size as missing; the rest say once, few, many or name a class of expanded clone.

clone_size,j_call,d_call,v_call,cdr3_nt,cdr3_aa
few,TRBJ2-1,TRBD2,TRBV11-1,TGTGCCAGCAGCCCCATAGCGGGGACCAGCAATGAGCAGTTCTTC,CASSPIAGTSNEQFF
once,TRBJ1-1,NA,TRBV7-9,TGTGCCAGCAGCTTACCACGTACAGGAACTGAAGCTTTCTTT,CASSLPRTGTEAFF
NA,TRBJ1-2,NA,TRBV20-1,TGCAGTGCTAGGGAACCCGGGAGAGCTAACTATGGCTACACCTTC,CSAREPGRANYGYTF
NA,TRBJ1-3,NA,TRBV20-1,TGCAGTGCCAGGGACATAAAAACGGGAAACACCATATATTTT,CSARDIKTGNTIYF
few,TRBJ2-3,NA,TRBV7-2,TGTGCCAGCAGCCTAAACCCGGCGGGAAATACGCAGTATTTT,CASSLNPAGNTQYF
many,TRBJ2-5,NA,TRBV7-3,TGTGCCAGCAGCGCCCGCCCGGGACGGCGGGGGACCCAGTACTTC,CASSARPGRRGTQYF
NA,TRBJ2-7,TRBD2,TRBV28,TGTGCCAGCAGGGCAAGGACTAGCGGGAGGGTTCGCGAGCAGTACTTC,CASRARTSGRVREQYF
many,TRBJ2-6,NA,TRBV7-6,TGTGCCAGCAGCTCAAGAAGCTCTGGGGCCAACGTCCTGACTTTC,CASSSRSSGANVLTF
few,TRBJ2-5,TRBD2,TRBV12-5,TGTGCTAGTCATGGGGGGGAGGAGACCCAGTACTTC,CASHGGEETQYF
few,TRBJ1-1,NA,TRBV11-2,TGTGCCAGCAGCTTATCGGGGGCTGGGTACACTGAAGCTTTCTTT,CASSLSGAGYTEAFF
many,TRBJ1-1,NA,TRBV7-2,TGTGCCAGCAGGAAAAACACTGAAGCTTTCTTT,CASRKNTEAFF
few,TRBJ2-3,NA,TRBV6-5,TGTGCCAGCAGCCGACGGCAGGGCACGCAGTATTTT,CASSRRQGTQYF
few,TRBJ2-1,TRBD1,TRBV7-6,TGTGCCAGCAGCCCGGGACAGGGGGCGTGGAATGAGCAGTTCTTC,CASSPGQGAWNEQFF
NA,TRBJ2-7,NA,TRBV28,TGTGCCAGCAGTTTATCTTTAACGGGTTACGAGCAGTACTTC,CASSLSLTGYEQYF
NA,TRBJ1-2,TRBD1,TRBV6-8,TGTGCCAGCAGCCTACGACAGGGCCATGGCTACACCTTC,CASSLRQGHGYTF
many,TRBJ2-3,NA,TRBV6-1,TGTGCCAGCAGCCCTATCGGACAGGGAGGGTCGGATACGCAGTATTTT,CASSPIGQGGSDTQYF
NA,TRBJ1-4,NA,TRBV28,TGTGCCAGCAGTTTTCAGGGAAGTGAAAAACTGTTTTTT,CASSFQGSEKLFF
NA,TRBJ2-2,NA,TRBV5-1,TGCGCCAGCACAAACTCCGGGGAGCTGTTTTTT,CASTNSGELFF
NA,TRBJ2-7,NA,TRBV11-2,TGTGCCAGCACCCGGGCCCACGCGAAGGGGGAGCAGTACTTC,CASTRAHAKGEQYF
many,TRBJ1-1,NA,TRBV28,TGTGCCAGCAGTCTCCTTTTCAGGAACACTGAAGCTTTCTTT,CASSLLFRNTEAFF
NA,TRBJ1-2,TRBD1,TRBV27,TGTGCCAGCAGCCAGGGGGCAGGGGTTGGCTACACCTTC,CASSQGAGVGYTF
few,TRBJ2-7,NA,TRBV28,TGTGCCAGCAGTTTTCTCTATGACGTCGTACCGGCCTACGAGCAGTACTTC,CASSFLYDVVPAYEQYF
NA,TRBJ2-1,NA,TRBV7-4,TGTGCCAGCAGTGCTCCTCTGGGAAGCTCCTACAATGAGCAGTTCTTC,CASSAPLGSSYNEQFF
NA,TRBJ2-5,NA,TRBV6-5,TGTGCCAGCAGTTACAACTTAAACGTACAGACTAGTGGGTCGGGAGAGACCCAGTACTTC,CASSYNLNVQTSGSGETQYF
NA,TRBJ2-1,NA,TRBV6-2/TRBV6-3,TGTGCCAGCCGACCGACAGCACTCAATGATCAGTTCTTC,CASRPTALNDQFF
few,TRBJ1-3,NA,TRBV6-5,TGTGCCAGCAGTCGTGGGAAAGGAATCACCATATATTTT,CASSRGKGITIYF
NA,TRBJ2-2,NA,TRBV27,TGTGCCAGCACCCCGTTGGGGCAGGGAAACACCGGGGAGCTGTTTTTT,CASTPLGQGNTGELFF
many,TRBJ1-2,TRBD1,TRBV7-2,TGTGCCAGCAGCTTAGGGACAGGGATCACCTTC,CASSLGTGITF
NA,TRBJ1-1,TRBD1,TRBV15,TGTGCCACCAGCAGAGTGGCAGGGGGGAACACTGAAGCTTTCTTT,CATSRVAGGNTEAFF
NA,TRBJ2-1,NA,TRBV6-2/TRBV6-3,TGTGCCAGCCTAGATCGGACTAAAGGCCCCCGTGAGCAGTTATTC,CASLDRTKGPREQLF
few,TRBJ2-4,NA,TRBV7-6,TGTGCCAGCAGCCCTGACCCAGGAGGGAACATTCAGTACTTC,CASSPDPGGNIQYF
NA,TRBJ2-1,TRBD2,TRBV6-1,TGTGCCAGCAGTGGAGCAGCGGGAGCCAGCAATGAGCAGTTCTTC,CASSGAAGASNEQFF
NA,TRBJ2-3,TRBD2,TRBV7-6,TGTGCCAGCAGTCCCCCACTAGCGGGGCGCGATACGCAGTATTTT,CASSPPLAGRDTQYF
NA,TRBJ1-1,NA,TRBV11-1,TGTGCCAGCAGCGGAAAACGGGGGGCGTACACTGAAGCTTTCTTT,CASSGKRGAYTEAFF
NA,TRBJ1-1,NA,TRBV28,TGTGCCAGCAGTTTATCTCCGGGCAGCCCAAGGAACACTGAAGCTTTCTTT,CASSLSPGSPRNTEAFF
NA,TRBJ1-1,NA,TRBV29-1,TGCAGCGTTGAAGAAGTTGGAGGATGTAACACTGAATCTTTCTTT,CSVEEVGGCNTESFF
many,TRBJ2-3,NA,TRBV7-2,TGTGCCAGCAGCCAAACTAGTCTTAGGACAGATACGCAGTATTTT,CASSQTSLRTDTQYF